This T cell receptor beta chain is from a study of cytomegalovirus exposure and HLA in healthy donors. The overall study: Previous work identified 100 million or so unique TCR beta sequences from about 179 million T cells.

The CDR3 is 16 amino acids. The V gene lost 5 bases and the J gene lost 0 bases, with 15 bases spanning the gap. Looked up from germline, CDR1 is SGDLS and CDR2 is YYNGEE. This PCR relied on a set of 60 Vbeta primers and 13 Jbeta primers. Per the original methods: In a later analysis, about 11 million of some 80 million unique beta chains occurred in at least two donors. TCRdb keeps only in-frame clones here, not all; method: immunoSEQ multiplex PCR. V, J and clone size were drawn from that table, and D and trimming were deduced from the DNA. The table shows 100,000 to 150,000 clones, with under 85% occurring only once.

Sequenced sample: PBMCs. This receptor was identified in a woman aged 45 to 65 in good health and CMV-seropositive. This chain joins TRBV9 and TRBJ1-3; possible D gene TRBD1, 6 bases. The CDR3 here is CASSGGTSNSGNTIYF. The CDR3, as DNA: TGTGCCAGCAGTGGGGGCACTTCAAACTCTGGAAACACCATATATTTT.